A selection of T cell receptor beta chains follows, all from one sample in a study of blood T cell repertoires in COVID-19. TCRdb's table, derived via immunoSEQ multiplex PCR, lists solely in-frame clones and lacks some. The data hold fewer than 200,000 clones, with around 90% observed a single time. Sequencing was carried out using peripheral blood. These receptor sequences come from a man in his sixties with acute or convalescent COVID-19. Both conserved end residues are part of each CDR3. The D gene is left open where the match is weak. Clone size appears in some rows only: once, few, many, or a class for an expanded clone.

j_gene: TRBJ1-2; abundance: .; v_gene: TRBV6-6; d_gene: TRBD1; CDR3aa: CASRPTGPGYTF; CDR3nt: TGTGCCAGCAGGCCGACAGGGCCTGGCTACACCTTC
j_gene: TRBJ2-3; abundance: .; v_gene: TRBV6-6; d_gene: TRBD2; CDR3aa: CASSPTILAGGPDTQYF; CDR3nt: TGTGCCAGCAGTCCTACAATCTTAGCGGGGGGCCCAGATACGCAGTATTTT
j_gene: TRBJ2-1; abundance: few; v_gene: TRBV21-1; d_gene: .; CDR3aa: CASSNPVAGGPNNEQFF; CDR3nt: TGTGCCAGCAGCAACCCCGTAGCGGGAGGGCCTAACAATGAGCAGTTCTTC
j_gene: TRBJ1-5; abundance: .; v_gene: TRBV19; d_gene: TRBD1; CDR3aa: CASSTDRVGNQPQHF; CDR3nt: TGTGCCAGTAGTACCGACAGGGTTGGCAATCAGCCCCAGCATTTT
j_gene: TRBJ2-7; abundance: .; v_gene: TRBV10-3; d_gene: TRBD1; CDR3aa: CAVRGQGKGEQYF; CDR3nt: TGTGCCGTACGCGGACAGGGGAAAGGCGAGCAGTACTTC
j_gene: TRBJ1-2; abundance: .; v_gene: TRBV3-1/TRBV3-2; d_gene: .; CDR3aa: CASSQDGQTYGYTF; CDR3nt: TGTGCCAGCAGCCAAGATGGTCAGACTTATGGCTACACCTTC
j_gene: TRBJ2-5; abundance: .; v_gene: TRBV6-5; d_gene: .; CDR3aa: CASTLPQRETQYF; CDR3nt: TGTGCCAGCACCCTTCCCCAGCGAGAGACCCAGTACTTC
j_gene: TRBJ1-2; abundance: once; v_gene: TRBV3-1/TRBV3-2; d_gene: .; CDR3aa: CASSQRGGYGYTF; CDR3nt: TGTGCCAGCAGCCAAAGGGGAGGCTATGGCTACACCTTC
j_gene: TRBJ1-2; abundance: once; v_gene: TRBV11-2; d_gene: TRBD1; CDR3aa: CASSPGTGRAYYGYTF; CDR3nt: TGTGCCAGCAGCCCAGGGACAGGGAGGGCTTACTATGGCTACACCTTC
j_gene: TRBJ2-6; abundance: .; v_gene: TRBV9; d_gene: .; CDR3aa: CASSVFDRRAGANVLTF; CDR3nt: TGTGCCAGCAGCGTATTTGACAGACGGGCTGGGGCCAACGTCCTGACTTTC
j_gene: TRBJ2-1; abundance: .; v_gene: TRBV30; d_gene: .; CDR3aa: CALSSSADNEQFF; CDR3nt: TGTGCCTTGTCGTCTAGCGCTGACAATGAGCAGTTCTTC
j_gene: TRBJ2-3; abundance: .; v_gene: TRBV10-3; d_gene: TRBD1; CDR3aa: CAISGNRGPDTQYF; CDR3nt: TGTGCCATCAGTGGAAACAGGGGACCAGATACGCAGTATTTT
j_gene: TRBJ1-2; abundance: .; v_gene: TRBV5-5; d_gene: .; CDR3aa: CASSFHGGDGYTF; CDR3nt: TGTGCCAGCAGCTTCCATGGCGGGGACGGCTACACCTTC
j_gene: TRBJ2-1; abundance: .; v_gene: TRBV5-5; d_gene: .; CDR3aa: CASSSWRYNEQFF; CDR3nt: TGTGCCAGCAGCTCGTGGCGGTACAATGAGCAGTTCTTC
j_gene: TRBJ2-2; abundance: .; v_gene: TRBV9; d_gene: .; CDR3aa: CASSVEAANTGELFF; CDR3nt: TGTGCCAGCAGCGTAGAGGCGGCGAACACCGGGGAGCTGTTTTTT
j_gene: TRBJ1-6; abundance: .; v_gene: TRBV6-1; d_gene: .; CDR3aa: CASSERVNSPLHF; CDR3nt: TGTGCCAGCAGTGAACGGGTTAATTCACCCCTCCACTTT
j_gene: TRBJ2-5; abundance: .; v_gene: TRBV24-1; d_gene: TRBD2; CDR3aa: CATSDPGGSGGRETQYF; CDR3nt: TGTGCCACCAGTGATCCGGGGGGTAGCGGGGGTCGGGAGACCCAGTACTTC
j_gene: TRBJ1-2; abundance: few; v_gene: TRBV7-6; d_gene: TRBD1; CDR3aa: CASSLRQGANYGYTF; CDR3nt: TGTGCCAGCAGCTTGAGACAGGGGGCTAACTATGGCTACACCTTC
j_gene: TRBJ1-5; abundance: .; v_gene: TRBV7-9; d_gene: .; CDR3aa: CASSSGVLSNQPQHF; CDR3nt: TGTGCCAGCAGCTCCGGGGTCCTTAGCAATCAGCCCCAGCATTTT
j_gene: TRBJ1-5; abundance: .; v_gene: TRBV19; d_gene: .; CDR3aa: CASLGGGFTQPQHF; CDR3nt: TGTGCCAGTCTTGGGGGGGGGTTCACTCAGCCCCAGCATTTT
j_gene: TRBJ2-5; abundance: once; v_gene: TRBV6-5; d_gene: TRBD2; CDR3aa: CASSYHRGGSETQYF; CDR3nt: TGTGCCAGCAGTTACCACCGGGGGGGCTCAGAGACCCAGTACTTC
j_gene: TRBJ2-7; abundance: .; v_gene: TRBV27; d_gene: TRBD1; CDR3aa: CATSYSGQTYEQYF; CDR3nt: TGTGCCACCTCTTACTCGGGACAGACCTACGAGCAGTACTTC
j_gene: TRBJ1-1; abundance: .; v_gene: TRBV24-1; d_gene: .; CDR3aa: CATSDYRNTEAFF; CDR3nt: TGTGCCACCAGTGACTACAGGAACACTGAAGCTTTCTTT
j_gene: TRBJ2-7; abundance: .; v_gene: TRBV28; d_gene: .; CDR3aa: CASTKGVIGGYEQYF; CDR3nt: TGTGCCAGCACCAAGGGGGTGATTGGGGGCTACGAGCAGTACTTC
j_gene: TRBJ2-7; abundance: .; v_gene: TRBV24-1; d_gene: .; CDR3aa: CATSERGAGEQYF; CDR3nt: TGTGCCACCAGCGAACGGGGGGCAGGAGAGCAGTACTTC
j_gene: TRBJ1-2; abundance: .; v_gene: TRBV2; d_gene: .; CDR3aa: CASSEMQGTSGYTF; CDR3nt: TGTGCCAGCAGTGAAATGCAGGGTACGAGTGGCTACACCTTC
j_gene: TRBJ1-3; abundance: .; v_gene: TRBV18; d_gene: TRBD1; CDR3aa: CASSPRTGSYSGNTIYF; CDR3nt: TGTGCCAGCTCACCGAGGACAGGGAGTTACTCTGGAAACACCATATATTTT
j_gene: TRBJ2-1; abundance: .; v_gene: TRBV9; d_gene: TRBD1; CDR3aa: CASSVERDRRGNEQFF; CDR3nt: TGTGCCAGCAGCGTAGAAAGGGACAGAAGGGGCAATGAGCAGTTCTTC
j_gene: TRBJ2-1; abundance: .; v_gene: TRBV12-3/TRBV12-4; d_gene: .; CDR3aa: CASRGASDEQFF; CDR3nt: TGTGCCAGCAGGGGAGCTTCCGATGAGCAGTTCTTC
j_gene: TRBJ2-1; abundance: .; v_gene: TRBV11-3; d_gene: .; CDR3aa: CASSFLPNEQFF; CDR3nt: TGTGCCAGCAGCTTCCTTCCCAATGAGCAGTTCTTC
j_gene: TRBJ2-1; abundance: .; v_gene: TRBV7-9; d_gene: .; CDR3aa: CASSFSSSYNEQFF; CDR3nt: TGTGCCAGCAGCTTTTCCAGCTCCTACAATGAGCAGTTCTTC
j_gene: TRBJ1-1; abundance: .; v_gene: TRBV11-2; d_gene: TRBD1; CDR3aa: CASSTGRGTEAFF; CDR3nt: TGTGCCAGTTCGACAGGGAGAGGCACTGAAGCTTTCTTT
j_gene: TRBJ1-5; abundance: once; v_gene: TRBV19; d_gene: TRBD1; CDR3aa: CASSNPGTGTLGQPQHF; CDR3nt: TGTGCCAGTAGTAACCCAGGGACAGGCACCCTCGGTCAGCCCCAGCATTTT
j_gene: TRBJ2-3; abundance: .; v_gene: TRBV7-9; d_gene: TRBD2; CDR3aa: CASSRLARDTQYF; CDR3nt: TGTGCCAGCAGTCGACTAGCGAGGGATACGCAGTATTTT
j_gene: TRBJ2-6; abundance: .; v_gene: TRBV30; d_gene: .; CDR3aa: CAWTGGSSGANVLTF; CDR3nt: TGTGCCTGGACCGGGGGAAGCTCTGGGGCCAACGTCCTGACTTTC
j_gene: TRBJ1-6; abundance: .; v_gene: TRBV3-1/TRBV3-2; d_gene: TRBD1; CDR3aa: CASRLAPTGVNSPLHF; CDR3nt: TGTGCCAGCAGACTAGCCCCCACAGGGGTGAATTCACCCCTCCACTTT
j_gene: TRBJ1-1; abundance: .; v_gene: TRBV5-6; d_gene: .; CDR3aa: CASSPRQEDWNTEAFF; CDR3nt: TGTGCCAGCAGTCCTAGACAGGAGGATTGGAACACTGAAGCTTTCTTT
j_gene: TRBJ1-5; abundance: .; v_gene: TRBV21-1; d_gene: .; CDR3aa: CASSNRGQGSTNQPQHF; CDR3nt: TGTGCCAGCAGCAATCGTGGACAGGGCAGTACGAATCAGCCCCAGCATTTT
j_gene: TRBJ1-2; abundance: .; v_gene: TRBV6-5; d_gene: TRBD1; CDR3aa: CASSRGQDHYGYTF; CDR3nt: TGTGCCAGCAGTCGAGGACAGGACCACTATGGCTACACCTTC
j_gene: TRBJ2-2; abundance: .; v_gene: TRBV14; d_gene: TRBD2; CDR3aa: CASSPLGGLTTGELFF; CDR3nt: TGTGCCAGCAGCCCATTGGGGGGACTAACAACCGGGGAGCTGTTTTTT
j_gene: TRBJ1-2; abundance: .; v_gene: TRBV6-1; d_gene: .; CDR3aa: CASSEAAVDGYTF; CDR3nt: TGTGCCAGCAGTGAAGCGGCAGTTGATGGCTACACCTTC
j_gene: TRBJ2-1; abundance: .; v_gene: TRBV3-1/TRBV3-2; d_gene: TRBD2; CDR3aa: CASSQDNRLAGGYEQFF; CDR3nt: TGTGCCAGCAGCCAAGATAACCGGCTAGCGGGGGGATATGAGCAGTTCTTC
j_gene: TRBJ1-1; abundance: .; v_gene: TRBV11-2; d_gene: .; CDR3aa: CASSLGSPDTEAFF; CDR3nt: TGTGCCAGCAGCTTAGGGTCCCCGGACACTGAAGCTTTCTTT
j_gene: TRBJ2-1; abundance: .; v_gene: TRBV4-3; d_gene: TRBD2; CDR3aa: CASSQETSGRVDEQFF; CDR3nt: TGCGCCAGCAGCCAAGAAACTAGCGGGAGGGTCGATGAGCAGTTCTTC
j_gene: TRBJ2-1; abundance: .; v_gene: TRBV27; d_gene: TRBD2; CDR3aa: CASAKTARLAGGNEQFF; CDR3nt: TGTGCCAGCGCCAAAACTGCGCGGCTAGCGGGAGGCAATGAGCAGTTCTTC
j_gene: TRBJ1-1; abundance: once; v_gene: TRBV5-1; d_gene: .; CDR3aa: CASSFGEALTEAFF; CDR3nt: TGCGCCAGCAGCTTCGGAGAGGCTCTCACTGAAGCTTTCTTT
j_gene: TRBJ1-5; abundance: once; v_gene: TRBV24-1; d_gene: .; CDR3aa: CATSAAFMGDQPQHF; CDR3nt: TGTGCCACCAGTGCGGCTTTTATGGGAGATCAGCCCCAGCATTTT
j_gene: TRBJ1-1; abundance: .; v_gene: TRBV5-6; d_gene: .; CDR3aa: CASSFRAEAFF; CDR3nt: TGTGCCAGCAGCTTTCGGGCTGAAGCTTTCTTT
j_gene: TRBJ1-2; abundance: .; v_gene: TRBV9; d_gene: .; CDR3aa: CASSVEQDPLYGYTF; CDR3nt: TGTGCCAGCAGCGTAGAACAGGACCCCCTCTATGGCTACACCTTC
j_gene: TRBJ2-3; abundance: .; v_gene: TRBV2; d_gene: .; CDR3aa: CASSELRDTQYF; CDR3nt: TGTGCCAGCAGTGAACTTCGAGATACGCAGTATTTT
j_gene: TRBJ1-2; abundance: .; v_gene: TRBV2; d_gene: .; CDR3aa: CASRTELNYGYTF; CDR3nt: TGTGCCAGCAGGACAGAGCTTAACTATGGCTACACCTTC
j_gene: TRBJ1-2; abundance: once; v_gene: TRBV7-8; d_gene: TRBD1; CDR3aa: CASSLGGTGFGGYTF; CDR3nt: TGTGCCAGCAGCTTAGGAGGGACAGGGTTTGGAGGCTACACCTTC
j_gene: TRBJ2-7; abundance: .; v_gene: TRBV9; d_gene: .; CDR3aa: CASSKRDLTYEQYF; CDR3nt: TGTGCCAGCAGCAAACGGGACTTAACCTACGAGCAGTACTTC
j_gene: TRBJ1-6; abundance: few; v_gene: TRBV30; d_gene: .; CDR3aa: CACGDYNSPLHF; CDR3nt: TGTGCCTGCGGAGACTATAATTCACCCCTCCACTTT
j_gene: TRBJ2-5; abundance: once; v_gene: TRBV24-1; d_gene: .; CDR3aa: CATSDPLPGDAETQYF; CDR3nt: TGTGCCACCAGTGATCCCCTTCCAGGGGACGCGGAGACCCAGTACTTC
j_gene: TRBJ2-5; abundance: .; v_gene: TRBV7-9; d_gene: TRBD2; CDR3aa: CASSADLAGVKTQYF; CDR3nt: TGTGCCAGCAGCGCCGACTTAGCGGGGGTTAAGACCCAGTACTTC
j_gene: TRBJ2-3; abundance: .; v_gene: TRBV7-8; d_gene: .; CDR3aa: CASGSGRGDTQYF; CDR3nt: TGTGCCAGCGGGTCCGGGCGCGGGGATACGCAGTATTTT
j_gene: TRBJ2-5; abundance: .; v_gene: TRBV27; d_gene: TRBD1; CDR3aa: CASSSGTGETQYF; CDR3nt: TGTGCCAGCAGTTCAGGGACAGGGGAGACCCAGTACTTC
j_gene: TRBJ1-1; abundance: .; v_gene: TRBV19; d_gene: .; CDR3aa: CASSIGRGNTEAFF; CDR3nt: TGTGCCAGTAGTATAGGGAGGGGAAACACTGAAGCTTTCTTT